The next 27 T cell receptor beta chains were all read from a single sample in a study of human T cells and chemical hapten exposure. One entry per CDR3 protein results from TCRdb running MiXCR on the RACE reads. The table lists 85,000 to 100,000 distinct CDR3 sequences, around 10% of them singletons. Specified time point: patch test 2, 6 weeks after DPC sensitization. Specified treatment: therapeutic diphenylcyclopropenone sensitization with weekly scalp DPC. The material sequenced was whole blood, taken in connection with sensitization to the hapten diphenylcyclopropenone (DPC). These receptors were collected from a man aged 35 to 55 with alopecia areata. Some clones in this sample may be carry-over from other donors' samples.

Only a few counts were recorded for this clonotype. The V gene is TRBV27, the J gene TRBJ1-2; 7 bases fit TRBD1. CDR1 MNHEY and CDR2 SMNVEV come from the germline V gene (reference sequence). With 6 bases clipped from V and 2 bases from J, the junction kept 6 bases outside the gene matches. The CDR3 sequence is 14 residues long. This chain's CDR3 is CASSKNRGNYGYTF. The CDR3 DNA follows: TGTGCCAGCAGCAAAAACAGGGGAAACTATGGCTACACCTTC.

The chain has TRBV7-2 and TRBJ2-7; perhaps TRBD2 as D (6 bases). Between the trimmed V and J ends, which lost 5 bases and 5 bases, there was a span of 19 bases. The CDR3 loop spans 15 amino acids. Germline values: CDR1 SGHTA, CDR2 FQGNSA. The CDR3 spells CASSLTSYGSHEQYV. As DNA, the CDR3 is TGTGCCAGCAGCCTCACTAGCTACGGCTCTCACGAGCAGTACGTC.

This clonotype was counted between two and nine times. The chain recombines TRBV7-2 with TRBJ2-3; no clear D. The CDR3 loop spans 15 amino acids. Germline CDR1 SGHTA, CDR2 FQGNSA. V shed 2 bases and J shed 7 bases, with 16 bases lying between them. CDR3 in amino acids: CASSLTTGLWNTQYF. The CDR3 nucleotides are TGTGCCAGCAGCTTAACAACGGGCCTCTGGAATACGCAGTATTTT.

The V call is TRBV3-2, the J call TRBJ2-7; the D call TRBD1 from the table was never checked on the DNA. TRBV3-2 is an annotated pseudogene. This CDR3 comprises 15 residues. The CDR3 sequence: CASSLRQGETYEQYV. CDR3 in DNA: TGTGCCAGCAGCCTAAGACAGGGGGAGACCTACGAGCAGTACGTC.

This clonotype was counted many times. The chain combines TRBV4-3 with TRBJ2-7; 8 positions match TRBD1. The V gene end was trimmed by 3 bases and the J gene end by 2 bases; junction bases not matched to a gene: 15. The CDR3 loop spans 18 amino acids. Germline V lookup: CDR1 LGHNA, CDR2 YSLEER. DNA of the CDR3: TGCGCCAGCAGCCATCCGGGACAGGCAGTGGGAGCGGCCTACGAGCAGTACGTC. Its translation: CASSHPGQAVGAAYEQYV.

CDR3 sequence reads: CASSLKRTAEAFF. In nucleotides, the CDR3 is TGTGCCAGCAGTTTAAAAAGAACCGCTGAAGCTTTCTTT. This chain uses TRBV28 with TRBJ1-1; no firm D call. The germline V gene has CDR1 MDHEN and CDR2 SYDVKM. CDR3 length equals 13 residues. The ends were cut back, 2 bases at V and 6 bases at J, with 10 bases in the middle. Combining the CDR3 with reference TRBV28 and TRBJ1-1 gives the whole variable domain DVKVTQSSRYLVKRTGEKVFLECVQDMDHENMFWYRQDPGLGLRLIYFSYDVKMKEKGDIPEGYSVSREKKERFSLILESASTNQTSMYLCASSLKRTAEAFFGQGTRLTVV.

Only a few counts were recorded for this clonotype. The chain combines TRBV6-1 with TRBJ2-7, with 7 bases fitting TRBD1. Germline V gene lookup returns CDR1 MNHNS and CDR2 SASEGT. CDR3 length: 13 residues. V lost 6 bases, J lost 3 bases, and 5 bases stayed unmatched. CDR3: CASRTGQSYEQYV. The CDR3 nucleotides are TGTGCCAGCAGGACGGGACAGAGCTACGAGCAGTACGTC.

Only a few counts were recorded for this clonotype. The chain uses TRBV7-2 and TRBJ2-1; 7 bases line up with TRBD2. Germline CDR1 and CDR2: SGHTA and FQGNSA. The CDR3 is 11 residues long. The V gene end was trimmed by 3 bases and the J gene end by 15 bases; junction bases not matched to a gene: 5. CDR3 in DNA: TGTGCCAGCAGCTTTTTGCTAGCGGTGTTCTTC. Translated, it gives CASSFLLAVFF.

This clonotype was picked up a small number of times. The CDR3 loop reads CASSLPANSGNTIYF. The CDR3 DNA reads as TGTGCCAGCAGTTTACCGGCGAACTCTGGAAACACCATATATTTT. The chain employs TRBV28 and TRBJ1-3, with no clear D. The V gene's germline CDR1 is MDHEN and CDR2 SYDVKM. V lost 2 bases and J 0 bases, leaving 8 bases between the germline ends. The CDR3 is made up of 15 amino acids.

In its sample, this clonotype was seen many times. The V call is TRBV2, the J call TRBJ1-2; D is uncertain. Germline-derived CDR1 and CDR2 are SNHLY and FYNNEI. V was pared by 6 bases and J by 0 bases, with 8 bases between. CDR3 size: 13 residues. The CDR3 loop is CASRETANYGYTF. CDR3 nucleotide sequence: TGTGCCAGCAGAGAGACGGCTAACTATGGCTACACCTTC.

This rearrangement joins TRBV2 to TRBJ2-2; D might be TRBD1 (6 bases). The ends were cut back, 5 bases at V and 0 bases at J, with 7 bases in the middle. Germline CDR1 reads SNHLY; CDR2 reads FYNNEI. The CDR3 length is 14 residues. CDR3 bases: TGTGCCAGCAGTTACAGGGCGAACACCGGGGAGCTGTTTTTT. Its translation: CASSYRANTGELFF.

The chain couples TRBV4-1 to TRBJ1-2; D is unresolved. This CDR3 has 14 residues. CDR1 and CDR2 (germline): MGHRA, YSYEKL. Trimming cost V 2 bases and J 3 bases, with 10 bases left between them. The DNA for the CDR3 is TGCGCCAGCAGCCAACCCGAGGGCGACTATGGCTACACCTTC. As protein: CASSQPEGDYGYTF.

V gene TRBV12-3 or TRBV12-4 combines with J gene TRBJ2-5, with 8 nucleotides matching TRBD2. Unmatched junction bases numbered 4, after V lost 3 bases and J lost 1 base. The CDR3 length is 15 residues. CDR3 sequence: CASSFGGRFQETQYF. The CDR3 bases are TGTGCCAGCAGTTTCGGCGGGAGGTTCCAAGAGACCCAGTACTTC.

This clonotype came up a few times. The rearrangement links TRBV11-2 to TRBJ1-4, with unresolved D. V was shortened by 1 base and J by 7 bases, with 13 bases between the two germline ends. CDR3 size: 15 residues. Germline V gene lookup returns CDR1 SGHAT and CDR2 FQNNGV. As DNA, the CDR3 is TGTGCCAGCAGCTTAGGGAGGTCTCGGGGTGAAAAACTGTTTTTT. It yields the protein CASSLGRSRGEKLFF.

There are a few counts of this clonotype. V is TRBV27 and J is TRBJ1-4, with D unclear. Trimming pared 3 bases from V and 8 bases from J, leaving 13 bases between. CDR1 MNHEY and CDR2 SMNVEV come from the germline V gene (reference sequence). The CDR3 has 14 residues. The CDR3, as DNA: TGTGCCAGCAGTTTTGTAGGGAATGGGGAAAAACTGTTTTTT. Amino acid sequence: CASSFVGNGEKLFF.

About this clonotype: Just one base apart from a much larger clone, this may be a read error. V is TRBV19 and J is TRBJ1-5, with unresolved D. The V gene's germline CDR1 is LNHDA and CDR2 SQIVND (reference sequence). Trimming took 7 bases from V and 6 from J, leaving 25 bases between them. The CDR3 is 17 residues long. The CDR3 is CASIVSRRRAVRQPQHF. The DNA of the CDR3 is TGTGCCAGTATAGTATCGAGGAGAAGGGCGGTTCGTCAGCCCCAGCATTTT.

The CDR3 DNA sequence: TGTGCCACCCGGGACTTCATAACGGGCACAGATACGCAGTATTTT. Translated: CATRDFITGTDTQYF. This chain joins TRBV27 and TRBJ2-3; D is possibly TRBD2 (6 bases). Germline V gene sequence: CDR1 MNHEY, CDR2 SMNVEV (reference sequence). This CDR3 has 15 residues. V was shortened by 10 bases and J by 1 base, with 18 bases between the two germline ends.

This CDR3 is CASSLGEYEQYV. DNA for the CDR3: TGCGCCAGCAGCTTGGGGGAATACGAGCAGTACGTC. The chain uses TRBV5-1 and TRBJ2-7; D remains ambiguous. The CDR3 is made up of 12 amino acids. From germline, CDR1 is SGHRS and CDR2 YFSETQ. With 0 bases removed from V and 4 bases from J, the gap between germline ends came to 5 bases.

This rearrangement joins TRBV7-2 to TRBJ2-7; 8 bases line up with TRBD2. Germline loops: CDR1 SGHTA, CDR2 FQGNSA. The V and J ends lost 4 bases and 3 bases, in that order; junction bases with no gene match: 5. The CDR3 is 14 residues long. The CDR3 here is CASSWTSRVYEQYF. The CDR3, as DNA: TGTGCCAGCAGCTGGACTAGCAGGGTCTACGAGCAGTACTTC.

The V gene is TRBV5-4, the J gene TRBJ1-1, with D perhaps TRBD1 (5 bases). V was trimmed by 1 base and J by 2 bases, leaving 18 bases between them. Germline V gives CDR1 SGHNT, CDR2 YYREEE (reference sequence). This CDR3 has 17 residues. CDR3 nucleotides: TGTGCCAGCAGCTTGAATAAATGGGGGGGGGGTAACACTGAAGCTTTCTTT. This translates into CASSLNKWGGGNTEAFF.

The CDR3 loop is CASSRRQGAGANVLTF. The CDR3, as DNA: TGTGCCAGTAGTAGAAGACAGGGGGCTGGGGCCAACGTCCTGACTTTC. The V gene is TRBV19, the J gene TRBJ2-6; 9 bases align to TRBD1. Trimming at V came to 4 bases and at J to 2 bases, leaving 3 bases not matched to a gene. Per germline, CDR1 LNHDA and CDR2 SQIVND (reference sequence). This CDR3 contains 16 residues.

The rearrangement uses TRBV28 and TRBJ2-4; perhaps TRBD2 as D (6 bases). The CDR3 is 16 residues long. CDR1 and CDR2 from the germline V gene are MDHEN and SYDVKM. V dropped 4 bases and J dropped 2 bases, with 15 bases sitting between them. The CDR3 DNA is TGTGCCAGCAGTTCATGGGGGGAAGGGACCAAAAACATTCAGTACTTC. Translating gives CASSSWGEGTKNIQYF.

The gene calls are TRBV4-3 and TRBJ2-1; 8 bases agree with TRBD2. The trim removed 0 bases at V and 5 bases at J, leaving 6 bases unmatched. Germline-derived CDR1 and CDR2 are LGHNA and YSLEER. The CDR3 has 16 residues. DNA of the CDR3: TGCGCCAGCAGCCAAGAAGGCGGGAGGCCTGACAATGAGCAGTTCTTC. Translating gives CASSQEGGRPDNEQFF.

This clonotype was counted a few times. This chain connects TRBV25-1 to TRBJ1-3; 7 bases line up with TRBD1. The CDR3 consists of 17 residues. The V and J ends lost 1 base and 0 bases, in that order; junction bases with no gene match: 6. In germline, CDR1 is MGHDK, CDR2 SYGVNS. CDR3 nucleotide sequence: TGTGCCAGCAGTGAATTGGAACAGGGGATCTCTGGAAACACCATATATTTT. It codes for CASSELEQGISGNTIYF.

V usage is TRBV10-3 and J usage is TRBJ1-6; D is possibly TRBD1 (5 bases). Germline-derived CDR1 and CDR2 are ENHRY and SYGVKD. The CDR3 is 14 residues long. V was trimmed by 8 bases and J by 6 bases, leaving 14 bases between them. The CDR3 nucleotides are TGTGCCATCCGGGGGAAAGGAGGTAATTCACCCCTCCACTTT. Its translation: CAIRGKGGNSPLHF.

This clonotype was detected many times. V is TRBV28 and J is TRBJ2-7; D may be TRBD1 (6 bases). Germline CDR1 and CDR2: MDHEN and SYDVKM. Trimming removed 6 bases at V and 3 bases at J, with 15 bases between. The CDR3 runs 14 residues. In DNA, the CDR3 is TGTGCCAGCAGCCAACAGGGTTTTTACTACGAGCAGTACTTC. This codes for CASSQQGFYYEQYF.

The chain recombines TRBV28 with TRBJ1-3, with D possibly TRBD1 on 5 matching bases. This CDR3 spans 15 amino acids. Deletions cut 1 base from V and 2 bases from J, with 9 bases between. The germline CDR1 and CDR2 sequences are MDHEN and SYDVKM. The CDR3 DNA sequence: TGTGCCAGCAGTTTATCTGGGACTACTGGAAACACCATATATTTT. Its protein product is CASSLSGTTGNTIYF.